The rows below give T cell receptor beta chains drawn from one sample of a study of tumor T cells in aggressive B-cell lymphoma. The repertoire was sequenced with immunoSEQ multiplex PCR; TCRdb's copy has only in-frame clones and lacks some. The repertoire has about 3,500 clones, about 94% of them found once; the top ten carry around 2%. The sequenced sample consisted of tumor tissue. The origin of the receptors is an adult with diffuse large B cell lymphoma. The CDR3 runs from the conserved cysteine through the conserved F or W. A D gene is named only where the DNA matches it firmly. Expanded clones are given a class, and other clones once, few, many or no size at all.

>TRBV5-1|TRBJ1-1|TRBD1|-
CASSLTGGWNTEAFF
TGCGCCAGCAGCTTGACAGGGGGCTGGAACACTGAAGCTTTCTTT
>TRBV21-1|TRBJ2-6|-|-
CASSSTGAGGANVLTF
TGTGCCAGCAGCAGCACAGGGGCTGGTGGGGCCAATGTCCTGACTTTC
>TRBV7-6|TRBJ1-1|-|-
CASNSYEGTEAFF
TGTGCCAGCAACTCTTACGAGGGCACTGAAGCTTTTTTT
>TRBV28|TRBJ2-5|-|-
CASSFRLAETQYF
TGTGCCAGCAGTTTTCGGCTAGCCGAGACCCAGTACTTC
>TRBV9|TRBJ2-2|-|-
CASSVGPSVGELFF
TGTGCCAGCAGCGTAGGGCCGTCCGTCGGGGAGCTGTTTTTT
>TRBV7-9|TRBJ2-3|-|-
CASSPGRFTSTDTQYF
TGTGCCAGCAGCCCCGGGAGATTTACTAGCACAGATACGCAGTATTTT
>TRBV5-1|TRBJ2-7|TRBD1|-
CASSLVQGDEQYF
TGCGCCAGCAGCTTGGTGCAGGGGGACGAGCAGTACTTC
>TRBV18|TRBJ2-7|-|-
CASSSALESYEQYF
TGTGCCAGCTCGTCAGCACTAGAGTCCTACGAGCAGTACTTC
>TRBV29-1|TRBJ2-2|-|-
CSVAIAGSTGELFF
TGCAGCGTTGCAATTGCAGGGTCAACCGGGGAGCTGTTTTTT
>TRBV18|TRBJ1-3|-|-
CASSPPSTSGNTIYF
TGTGCCAGCTCACCACCGAGCACTTCTGGAAACACCATATATTTT
>TRBV7-9|TRBJ2-5|-|-
CASSLKGAGPGTQYF
TGTGCCAGCAGCTTAAAGGGTGCGGGGCCAGGGACCCAGTACTTC
>TRBV10-2|TRBJ2-1|TRBD2|-
CASRLAGTYNEQFF
TGCGCCAGCCGACTAGCGGGTACCTACAATGAGCAGTTCTTC
>TRBV7-9|TRBJ1-2|-|-
CASSLAQNYGYTF
TGTGCCAGCAGCTTAGCACAAAACTATGGCTACACCTTC
>TRBV1|TRBJ2-1|-|-
CTSSQDLVADEQFF
TGCACCAGCAGCCAAGACCTAGTCGCGGATGAGCAGTTCTTC
>TRBV6-6|TRBJ2-3|TRBD2|-
CASSLGLAGGGDTQYF
TGTGCCAGCAGTTTAGGACTAGCGGGAGGGGGAGATACGCAGTATTTT
>TRBV5-4|TRBJ1-4|TRBD1|-
CASSLGQGGGEKLFF
TGTGCCAGCAGCTTGGGACAGGGAGGAGGGGAAAAACTGTTTTTT
>TRBV7-9|TRBJ2-2|TRBD2|-
CASSLPGGSGPNTGELFF
TGTGCCAGCAGCCTACCGGGGGGTAGCGGACCGAACACCGGGGAGCTGTTTTTT
>TRBV6-7|TRBJ2-1|TRBD2|once
CASSSSGRGYNEQFF
TGTGCCAGCAGCTCTAGCGGGAGGGGTTACAATGAGCAGTTCTTC
>TRBV6-6|TRBJ1-1|-|-
CASAEFNTEAFF
TGTGCCAGCGCTGAGTTTAACACTGAAGCTTTCTTT
>TRBV19|TRBJ2-3|TRBD2|-
CASSPIREEGDTQYF
TGTGCCAGTAGCCCCATTCGGGAGGAGGGAGATACGCAGTATTTT
>TRBV2|TRBJ2-5|TRBD2|-
CASSFMGGKETQYF
TGTGCCAGCAGTTTTATGGGGGGGAAAGAGACCCAGTACTTC
>TRBV7-9|TRBJ2-3|-|-
CASSVTGSSTDTQYF
TGTGCCAGCAGCGTGACAGGATCTAGCACAGATACGCAGTATTTT
>TRBV7-2|TRBJ2-7|-|-
CASSQRLGIFEQYF
TGTGCCAGCAGCCAAAGACTAGGGATCTTCGAGCAGTACTTC
>TRBV4-1|TRBJ2-5|-|-
CASSQVGTDQETQYF
TGCGCCAGCAGCCAAGTTGGGACTGATCAAGAGACCCAGTACTTC
>TRBV15|TRBJ1-2|-|-
CATSRDYTLEDYGYTF
TGTGCCACCAGCAGAGATTACACCTTGGAGGACTATGGCTACACCTTC
>TRBV30|TRBJ2-1|TRBD1|-
CAWITDRYDEQFF
TGTGCCTGGATTACGGACAGGTACGATGAGCAGTTCTTC
>TRBV20-1|TRBJ2-1|-|-
CSAREGAEQFF
TGCAGTGCTAGAGAGGGGGCGGAGCAGTTCTTC
>TRBV7-6|TRBJ2-5|TRBD2|-
CASSLANPTSAETQYF
TGTGCCAGCAGCTTAGCGAACCCGACTAGCGCCGAGACCCAGTACTTC
>TRBV5-1|TRBJ2-2|-|-
CASSLDGSLNTGELFF
TGCGCCAGCAGCTTGGACGGGAGCCTGAACACCGGGGAGCTGTTTTTT
>TRBV7-6|TRBJ2-1|-|-
CASKSSFGEQFF
TGTGCCAGCAAGTCCTCTTTCGGTGAGCAGTTCTTC